This T cell receptor (beta chain) came from a study of blood T cell repertoires in COVID-19. Study-wide context: Samples came from the United States, Italy and Spain, spanning acute and convalescent COVID-19. The analysed material was cDNA or gDNA that came from T cells, B-cell-depleted T cells, or PBMCs.

Some clones are missing from TCRdb's copy, which holds only in-frame ones; the method was immunoSEQ multiplex PCR. The table shows 290,000 or so clones, with approximately 91% occurring only once. Patients of the Seattle cohort, enrolled during active infection, were followed longitudinally. Specimen: peripheral blood. The receptor was isolated from a woman in her 30s with COVID-19, enrolled during active disease.

CDR3 protein: CASSDLIQGEAFF. The CDR3 DNA sequence: TGTGCCAGCAGCGATCTCATACAGGGGGAGGCTTTCTTT. The V and J genes are TRBV7-3 and TRBJ1-1, with TRBD1 identical over 8 bases. The CDR3 length is 13 residues. J lost 11 bases, V lost 5 bases, and 10 bases had no gene match. Germline values: CDR1 SGHTA, CDR2 FQGTGA.